Shown below are 12 T cell receptor beta chains from a single sample sequenced in a study of CD8+ T cells in alopecia areata. In the case of roughly five patients, the CD4+ cells were sorted into CD25+CD127- cells. Extraction of RNA preceded its reverse transcription into cDNA, which served as the sequencing template. The repertoire was sequenced with immunoSEQ multiplex PCR; TCRdb's copy has only in-frame clones and lacks some. The repertoire holds about 37,000 clones, with approximately 54% as singletons. Sequencing used CD4+ Tregs sorted from blood. These TCRs come from a human donor with alopecia areata.

This clone was counted between two and nine times. The rearrangement joins TRBV7-9 to TRBJ2-7; possibly TRBD2 for D (6 bases). V was shortened by 2 bases and J by 5 bases, with 10 bases between the two germline ends. The germline CDR1 and CDR2 sequences are SEHNR and FQNEAQ (reference sequence). CDR3 size: 13 residues. The CDR3 is CASSLYRGNEQYF. The CDR3 region has the DNA TGTGCCAGCAGCTTATATCGGGGGAACGAGCAGTACTTC.

The rearrangement uses TRBV7-9 and TRBJ1-5; tentatively, D is TRBD1 (6 bases). Germline CDR1 is SEHNR and CDR2 is FQNEAQ (reference sequence). Deletions cut 1 base from V and 1 base from J, with 8 bases between. This CDR3 comprises 15 residues. This chain's CDR3 is CASSLGQGSNQPQHF. CDR3 nucleotide sequence: TGTGCCAGCAGCTTAGGCCAGGGGAGCAATCAGCCCCAGCATTTT. Full variable domain (outside the CDR3, taken from reference TRBV7-9 and TRBJ1-5): DTGVSQNPRHKITKRGQNVTFRCDPISEHNRLYWYRQTLGQGPEFLTYFQNEAQLEKSRLLSDRFSAERPKGSFSTLEIQRTEQGDSAMYLCASSLGQGSNQPQHFGDGTRLSIL.

This clone was counted a few times. The chain carries TRBV30 and TRBJ1-2, with a possible D match to TRBD1 (5 bases). Trimming shortened V by 8 bases and J by 8 bases, and 21 bases separated the two germline ends. Germline V gene lookup returns CDR1 GTSNPN and CDR2 SVGIG (reference sequence). The CDR3 is 13 amino acids. CDR3 loop: CAHRGPRYTGYTF. The CDR3 DNA reads TGTGCCCACCGGGGACCACGATATACAGGCTACACCTTC.

This clone was detected a few times. The chain couples TRBV18 to TRBJ2-3, with D hard to call. The CDR3 is 14 amino acids. Germline-derived CDR1 and CDR2 are KGHSH and LQKENI. Trimming pared 6 bases from V and 0 bases from J, leaving 10 bases between. DNA for the CDR3: TGTGCCAGCTCCAAGTTTACTAGCACAGATACGCAGTATTTT. It translates to CASSKFTSTDTQYF.

The chain links TRBV18 to TRBJ1-5; D call uncertain. Trimming removed 1 base from V and 5 bases from J, with 6 bases in between. The CDR3 loop spans 13 amino acids. Per the germline V gene, CDR1 is KGHSH and CDR2 is LQKENI. As DNA, the CDR3 is TGTGCCAGCTCACCACGTTTAGATCAGCCCCAGCATTTT. This gives the protein CASSPRLDQPQHF.

A single count supports this clone. Distinct nucleotide sequences in the sample also encode this CDR3. V gene TRBV7-2 combines with J gene TRBJ2-7; 9 bases align to TRBD1. CDR3 length: 14 residues. The V gene's germline CDR1 is SGHTA and CDR2 FQGNSA. The trim removed 1 base at V and 4 bases at J, leaving 2 bases unmatched. The CDR3 sequence is CASSLDRGRYEQYF. The CDR3 DNA follows: TGTGCCAGCAGCTTAGACAGGGGGCGATACGAGCAGTACTTC.

This clone was found a few times. In the same sample, other DNA sequences code for this CDR3. The rearrangement uses TRBV6-5 and TRBJ2-7, with D perhaps matching TRBD1 or TRBD2 (6 bases each). Per germline, CDR1 MNHEY and CDR2 SVGAGI. CDR3 length equals 13 residues. V shed 6 bases and J shed 3 bases, with 12 bases lying between them. CDR3 protein: CASRTQGGYEQYF. DNA for the CDR3: TGTGCCAGCAGAACACAGGGAGGCTACGAGCAGTACTTC.

The rearrangement uses TRBV15 and TRBJ1-1; D ambiguous. The CDR3 has 14 residues. V lost 4 bases, J lost 5 bases, and 14 bases lay in between. The germline V gene encodes CDR1 LNHNV and CDR2 YYDKDF (reference sequence). As DNA, the CDR3 is TGTGCCACCAGCATAACTCGTGGAGAAACTGAAGCTTTCTTT. It codes for CATSITRGETEAFF.

This clone is medium-sized in the sample. The chain links TRBV7-2 to TRBJ2-6; no reliable D call. The CDR3 runs 13 residues. The germline V and J ends were trimmed by 5 bases and 7 bases, with 9 bases remaining between them. Germline values: CDR1 SGHTA, CDR2 FQGNSA. The CDR3 sequence is CASSPLEANVLTF. The CDR3 region has the DNA TGTGCCAGCAGCCCATTAGAAGCCAACGTCCTGACTTTC.

This clone was found a few times. V usage is TRBV7-2 and J usage is TRBJ2-1, with 13 bases lining up with TRBD2. Germline trimming cut 5 bases from V and 4 bases from J; bases unmatched to any gene: 2. In germline, CDR1 is SGHTA, CDR2 FQGNSA. CDR3 length: 15 residues. CDR3 amino acids: CASSPLAGGYNEQFF. DNA of the CDR3: TGTGCCAGCAGCCCACTAGCGGGGGGGTACAATGAGCAGTTCTTC.

The genes are TRBV30 and TRBJ1-1; D possibly corresponds to TRBD1 (5 bases). V was cut by 5 bases and J by 11 bases, with 15 bases left in between. The germline V gene encodes CDR1 GTSNPN and CDR2 SVGIG (reference sequence). This CDR3 has 11 residues. CDR3 sequence reads: CAWGPGTPAFF. The CDR3 DNA follows: TGTGCCTGGGGACCCGGGACGCCGGCTTTCTTT.

This chain links TRBV28 with TRBJ1-2; TRBD1 matches 10 bases. The CDR3 is 17 residues long. After removal of 5 bases from V and 1 base from J, the junction contained 10 bases not matched to a gene. CDR1 and CDR2 (germline): MDHEN, SYDVKM. CDR3 coding DNA: TGTGCCAGCAGTGCACCCCTGGGACAGGGGAGTAACTATGGCTACACCTTC. It is translated as CASSAPLGQGSNYGYTF.